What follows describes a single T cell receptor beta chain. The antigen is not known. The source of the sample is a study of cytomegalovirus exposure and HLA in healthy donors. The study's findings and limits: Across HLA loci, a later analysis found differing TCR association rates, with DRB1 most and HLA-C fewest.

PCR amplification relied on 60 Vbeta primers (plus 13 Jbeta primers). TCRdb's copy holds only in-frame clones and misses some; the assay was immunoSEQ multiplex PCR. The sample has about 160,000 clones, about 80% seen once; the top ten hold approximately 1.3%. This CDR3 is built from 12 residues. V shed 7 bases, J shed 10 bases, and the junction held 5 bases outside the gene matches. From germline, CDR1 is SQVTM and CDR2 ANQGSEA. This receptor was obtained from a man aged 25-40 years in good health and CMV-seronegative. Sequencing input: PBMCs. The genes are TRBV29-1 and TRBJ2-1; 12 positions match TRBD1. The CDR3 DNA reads TGCAGCGGGGGGACAGGGGGCTACGAGCAGTTCTTC. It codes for CSGGTGGYEQFF.